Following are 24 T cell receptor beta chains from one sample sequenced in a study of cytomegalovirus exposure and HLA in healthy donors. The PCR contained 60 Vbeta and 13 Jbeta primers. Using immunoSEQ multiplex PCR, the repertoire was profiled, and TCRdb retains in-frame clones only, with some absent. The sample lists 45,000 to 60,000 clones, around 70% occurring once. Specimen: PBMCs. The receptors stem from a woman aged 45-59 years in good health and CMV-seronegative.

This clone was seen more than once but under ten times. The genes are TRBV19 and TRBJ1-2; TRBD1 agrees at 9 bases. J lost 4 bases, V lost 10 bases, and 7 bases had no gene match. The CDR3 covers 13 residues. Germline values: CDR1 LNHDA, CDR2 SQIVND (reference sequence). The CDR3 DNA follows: TGTGCCACCGCCGGACAGGGGCTCTATGGCTACACCTTC. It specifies CATAGQGLYGYTF.

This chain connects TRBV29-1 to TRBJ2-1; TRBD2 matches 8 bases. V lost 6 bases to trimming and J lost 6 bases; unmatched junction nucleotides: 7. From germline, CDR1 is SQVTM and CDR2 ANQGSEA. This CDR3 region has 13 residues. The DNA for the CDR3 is TGCAGCGTATCGGGAGGGGTCTCCAATGAGCAGTTCTTC. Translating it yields CSVSGGVSNEQFF.

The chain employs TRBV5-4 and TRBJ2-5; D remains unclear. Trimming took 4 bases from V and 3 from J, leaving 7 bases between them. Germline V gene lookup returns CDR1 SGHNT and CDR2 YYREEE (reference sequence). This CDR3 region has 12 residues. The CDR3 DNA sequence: TGTGCCAGCAGCACTCGGGAAGAGACCCAGTACTTC. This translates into CASSTREETQYF.

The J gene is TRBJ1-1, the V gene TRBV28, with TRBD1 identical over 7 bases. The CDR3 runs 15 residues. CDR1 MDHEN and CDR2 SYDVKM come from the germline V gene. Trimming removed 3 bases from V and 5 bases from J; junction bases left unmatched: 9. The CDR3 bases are TGTGCCAGCAGTTTTTGGCAGGGGGTAGGGACTGAAGCTTTCTTT. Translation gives CASSFWQGVGTEAFF.

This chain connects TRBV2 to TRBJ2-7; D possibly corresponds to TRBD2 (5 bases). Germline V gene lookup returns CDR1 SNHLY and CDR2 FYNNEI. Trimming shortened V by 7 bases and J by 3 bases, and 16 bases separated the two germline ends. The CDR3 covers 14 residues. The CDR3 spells CASMRAPEDYEQYF. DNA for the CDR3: TGTGCCAGCATGAGGGCCCCTGAGGACTACGAGCAGTACTTC.

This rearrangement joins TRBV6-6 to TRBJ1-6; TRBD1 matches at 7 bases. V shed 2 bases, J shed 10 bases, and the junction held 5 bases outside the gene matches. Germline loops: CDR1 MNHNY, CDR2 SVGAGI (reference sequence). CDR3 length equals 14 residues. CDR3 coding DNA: TGTGCCAGCAGTTACGACAGGGTAGGGTCACCCCTCCACTTT. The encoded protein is CASSYDRVGSPLHF.

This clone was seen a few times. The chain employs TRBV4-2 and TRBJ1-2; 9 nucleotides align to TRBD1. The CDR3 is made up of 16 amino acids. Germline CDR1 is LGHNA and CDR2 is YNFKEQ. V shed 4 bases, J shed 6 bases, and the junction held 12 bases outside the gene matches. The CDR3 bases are TGTGCCAGCAGCCTTACCCCGGGACAGGGCTTTGATGGCTACACCTTC. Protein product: CASSLTPGQGFDGYTF.

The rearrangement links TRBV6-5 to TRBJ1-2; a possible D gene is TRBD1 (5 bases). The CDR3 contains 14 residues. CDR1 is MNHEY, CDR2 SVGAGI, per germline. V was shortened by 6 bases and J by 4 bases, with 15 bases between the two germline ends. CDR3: CASSRPGGGYGYTF. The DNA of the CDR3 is TGTGCCAGCAGCCGGCCCGGGGGGGGCTATGGCTACACCTTC.

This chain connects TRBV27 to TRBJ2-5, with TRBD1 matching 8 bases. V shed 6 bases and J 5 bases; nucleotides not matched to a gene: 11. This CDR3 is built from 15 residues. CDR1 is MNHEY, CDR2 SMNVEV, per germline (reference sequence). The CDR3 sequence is CASRSHQGAGETQYF. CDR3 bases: TGTGCCAGCAGGTCTCACCAGGGGGCTGGGGAGACCCAGTACTTC.

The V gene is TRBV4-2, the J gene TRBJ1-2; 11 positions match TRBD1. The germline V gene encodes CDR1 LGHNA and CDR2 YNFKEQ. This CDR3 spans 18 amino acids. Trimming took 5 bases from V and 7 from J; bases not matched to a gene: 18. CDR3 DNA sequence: TGTGCCAGCAGCTTATTACGGGGGACAGGGGGGACTTCTGCTGGCTACACCTTC. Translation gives CASSLLRGTGGTSAGYTF.

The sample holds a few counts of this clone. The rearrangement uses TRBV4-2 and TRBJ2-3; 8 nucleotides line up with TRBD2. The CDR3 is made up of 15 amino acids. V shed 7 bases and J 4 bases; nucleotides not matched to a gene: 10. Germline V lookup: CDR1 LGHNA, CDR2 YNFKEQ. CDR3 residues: CASTPRTSLADTQYF. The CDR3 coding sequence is TGTGCCAGCACCCCCCGGACTAGCCTGGCAGATACGCAGTATTTT.

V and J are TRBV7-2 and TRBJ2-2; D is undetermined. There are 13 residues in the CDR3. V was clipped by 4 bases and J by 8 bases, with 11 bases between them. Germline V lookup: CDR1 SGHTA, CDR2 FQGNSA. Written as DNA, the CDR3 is TGTGCCAGCAGCTCCACACTGGAGGGGGAGCTGTTTTTT. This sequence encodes CASSSTLEGELFF. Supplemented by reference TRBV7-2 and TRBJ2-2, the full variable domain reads GAGVSQSPSNKVTEKGKDVELRCDPISGHTALYWYRQSLGQGLEFLIYFQGNSAPDKSGLPSDRFSAERTGGSVSTLTIQRTQQEDSAVYLCASSSTLEGELFFGEGSRLTVL.

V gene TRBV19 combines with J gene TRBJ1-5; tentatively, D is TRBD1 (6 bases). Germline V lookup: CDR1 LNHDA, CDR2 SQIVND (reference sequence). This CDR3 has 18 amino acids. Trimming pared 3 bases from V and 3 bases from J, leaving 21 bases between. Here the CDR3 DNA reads TGTGCCAGTAGTATTGAGGTGGGGGGGCTCGGAAACAATCAGCCCCAGCATTTT. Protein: CASSIEVGGLGNNQPQHF.

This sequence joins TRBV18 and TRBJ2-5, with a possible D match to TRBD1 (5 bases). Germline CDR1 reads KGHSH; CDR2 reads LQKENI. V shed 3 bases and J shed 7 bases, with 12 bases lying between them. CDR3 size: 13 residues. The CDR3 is CASSPAPQGTQYF. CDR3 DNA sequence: TGTGCCAGCTCACCCGCACCGCAGGGGACCCAGTACTTC.

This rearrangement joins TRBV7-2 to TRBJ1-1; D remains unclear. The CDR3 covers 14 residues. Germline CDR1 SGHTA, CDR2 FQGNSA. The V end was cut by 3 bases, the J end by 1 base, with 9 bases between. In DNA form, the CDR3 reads TGTGCCAGCAGCTTGAGGGCGGGGAACACTGAAGCTTTCTTT. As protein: CASSLRAGNTEAFF.

The CDR3 here is CATRTGSSGNTIYF. In DNA, the CDR3 is TGTGCCACCAGGACGGGTAGCTCTGGAAACACCATATATTTT. J is TRBJ1-3 and V is TRBV6-1, with D unresolved. V was clipped by 10 bases and J by 0 bases, with 13 bases between them. CDR1 and CDR2 from the germline V gene are MNHNS and SASEGT. The CDR3 totals 14 residues.

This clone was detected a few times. This CDR3 reads CASSFSPSGRLSTDTQYF. The CDR3 DNA sequence: TGCGCCAGCAGCTTTTCCCCTAGCGGGAGACTAAGCACAGATACGCAGTATTTT. The V call is TRBV5-1, the J call TRBJ2-3; TRBD2 aligns across 10 bases. The CDR3 totals 18 residues. The germline V gene encodes CDR1 SGHRS and CDR2 YFSETQ. The V gene end was trimmed by 2 bases and the J gene end by 0 bases; junction bases not matched to a gene: 9. The complete variable domain, with remaining parts taken from reference TRBV5-1 and TRBJ2-3, reads KAGVTQTPRYLIKTRGQQVTLSCSPISGHRSVSWYQQTPGQGLQFLFEYFSETQRNKGNFPGRFSGRQFSNSRSEMNVSTLELGDSALYLCASSFSPSGRLSTDTQYFGPGTRLTVL.

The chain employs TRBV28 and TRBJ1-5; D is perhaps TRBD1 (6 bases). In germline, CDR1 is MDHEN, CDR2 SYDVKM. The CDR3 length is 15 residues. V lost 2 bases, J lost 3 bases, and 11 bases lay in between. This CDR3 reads CASSLRAGANQPQHF. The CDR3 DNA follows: TGTGCCAGCAGTTTAAGGGCAGGGGCCAATCAGCCCCAGCATTTT.

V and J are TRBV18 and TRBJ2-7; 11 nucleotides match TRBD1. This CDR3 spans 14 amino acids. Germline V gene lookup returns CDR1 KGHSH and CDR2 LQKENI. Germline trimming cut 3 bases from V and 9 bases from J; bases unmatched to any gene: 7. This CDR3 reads CASSPGQGVLGQYF. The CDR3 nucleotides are TGTGCCAGCTCACCGGGACAGGGGGTTTTGGGGCAGTACTTC.

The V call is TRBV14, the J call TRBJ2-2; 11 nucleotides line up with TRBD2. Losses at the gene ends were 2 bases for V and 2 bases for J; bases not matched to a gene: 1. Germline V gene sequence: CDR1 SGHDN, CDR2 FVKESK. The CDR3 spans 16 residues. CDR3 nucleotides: TGTGCCAGCAGCCAACTAGCGGGAGGAAACACCGGGGAGCTGTTTTTT. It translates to CASSQLAGGNTGELFF.

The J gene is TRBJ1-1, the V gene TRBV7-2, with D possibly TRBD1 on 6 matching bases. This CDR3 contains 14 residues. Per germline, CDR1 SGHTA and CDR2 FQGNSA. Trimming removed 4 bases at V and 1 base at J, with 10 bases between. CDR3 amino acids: CASSWGTSNTEAFF. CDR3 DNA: TGTGCCAGCAGCTGGGGGACATCGAACACTGAAGCTTTCTTT. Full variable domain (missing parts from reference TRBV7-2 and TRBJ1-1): GAGVSQSPSNKVTEKGKDVELRCDPISGHTALYWYRQSLGQGLEFLIYFQGNSAPDKSGLPSDRFSAERTGGSVSTLTIQRTQQEDSAVYLCASSWGTSNTEAFFGQGTRLTVV.

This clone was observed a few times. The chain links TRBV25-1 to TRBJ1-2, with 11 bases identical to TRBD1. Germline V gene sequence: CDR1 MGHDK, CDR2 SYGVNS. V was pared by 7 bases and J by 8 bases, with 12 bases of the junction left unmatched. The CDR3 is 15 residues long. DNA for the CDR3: TGTGCCAGCAACCCAGGACAGGGGGCCCGAACGGGCTACACCTTC. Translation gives CASNPGQGARTGYTF.

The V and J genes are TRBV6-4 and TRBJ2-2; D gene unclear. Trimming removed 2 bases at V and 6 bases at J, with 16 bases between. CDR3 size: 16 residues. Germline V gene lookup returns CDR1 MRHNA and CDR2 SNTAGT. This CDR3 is CASSDRPWALAGELFF. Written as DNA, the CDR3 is TGTGCCAGCAGTGACAGGCCTTGGGCCCTCGCCGGGGAGCTGTTTTTT.

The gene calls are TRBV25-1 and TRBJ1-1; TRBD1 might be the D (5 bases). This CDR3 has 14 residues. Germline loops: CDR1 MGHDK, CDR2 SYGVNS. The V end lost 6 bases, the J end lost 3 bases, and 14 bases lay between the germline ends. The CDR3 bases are TGTGCCAGCAGGTGGGGGGGTCTGGACACTGAAGCTTTCTTT. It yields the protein CASRWGGLDTEAFF.